Sequencing of this T cell receptor (beta chain) was carried out in a study of regulatory T cells in long-lasting Graves disease. Time point indicated: newly diagnosed GD, antithyroid drugs for less than 3 months. Making the TCR library involved RNA that had been extracted from PBMCs. Sequencing libraries for TCR beta were prepared with iRepertoire HTBI primers and Arm-PCR of CDR3 regions. Using its own MiXCR run on the multiplex PCR reads, TCRdb lists one record per CDR3 protein. The sample contains under 500,000 distinct CDR3 sequences, about a sixth of which appear only once. This CDR3 is built from 19 residues. In germline, CDR1 is SGHTA, CDR2 FQGNSA. The V gene lost 4 bases and the J gene lost 7 bases, with 26 bases spanning the gap. Study conclusions and caveats: Persistent Graves' disease cases displayed lower TCR diversity than newly diagnosed ones.

This clonotype showed up just a few times. The antigen remains undetermined. A further study also used this sample, focusing on T cells in Graves' hyperthyroidism and ophthalmopathy.

The sample here was peripheral blood mononuclear cells (PBMCs), taken at new diagnosis, from a patient treated with antithyroid drugs. The TCR comes from a woman aged 25 to 39 with Graves disease. The rearrangement links TRBV7-2 to TRBJ1-6; D gene ambiguous. As DNA, the CDR3 is TGTGCCAGCAGCTCCTACCCGACACCCGAAACTCTAAGGAATTCACCCCTCCACTTT. It yields the protein CASSSYPTPETLRNSPLHF.